This TCR beta chain appears in the sequencing data of a study of neurological immune-mediated disorders. Study results and limitations: In HTLV-1-associated myelopathy, TCR clonal expansion was greatest, whereas multiple sclerosis had the least, falling below healthy controls.

Time point given: longitudinal time-point 2. The unsorted libraries were made from 2 million PBMCs kept at -80 C. CDR1 is LGHDT, CDR2 YNNKEL, per germline (reference sequence). The CDR3 spans 14 residues. V shed 6 bases and J 2 bases; nucleotides not matched to a gene: 3. From the 5' RACE reads, TCRdb called clonotypes with MiXCR, one entry per CDR3 protein. The data contain about 80,000 distinct CDR3 sequences, 4.5% to 7.5% of them seen just once; the ten biggest clones take up roughly 7.9%. This clonotype was observed many times. What it binds is unknown. This sequence originates from a woman aged 60-75 years with multiple sclerosis. The J gene is TRBJ1-1, the V gene TRBV3-1; 10 bases line up with TRBD1. The sample consisted of PBMCs. The CDR3 is CASRPTGGNTEAFF. Written as DNA, the CDR3 is TGTGCCAGCAGACCGACAGGGGGCAACACTGAAGCTTTCTTT.